These T cell receptor beta chains were read from a single sample in a study of OX40 agonist ivuxolimab in advanced cancers. This table comes from immunoSEQ multiplex PCR, and its TCRdb copy is limited to in-frame clones, with some not included. The sample holds under 40,000 clones, over 85% seen once. The sample here was CD4+ or CD8+ T cells sorted from blood, taken in a trial of the OX40 agonist ivuxolimab. The receptors shown here come from an adult with an advanced solid tumor such as melanoma, head and neck, liver or kidney cancer. Both conserved end residues are part of each CDR3.

j_gene,v_gene,CDR3aa
TRBJ2-1,TRBV5-4,CASSFIPGLENEQFF
TRBJ2-3,TRBV6-1,CASSERLAGGSTDTQYF
TRBJ1-2,TRBV9,CASSVSGVWDIDGYTF
TRBJ1-2,TRBV11-2,CASSLGGDRYGYTF
TRBJ2-1,TRBV5-1,CASSLYRANEQFF
TRBJ2-7,TRBV19,CASSSSRDTYEQYF
TRBJ2-7,TRBV7-6,CASSVAGTSGTYEQYF
TRBJ1-1,TRBV6-5,CASSYRGTGLTEAFF
TRBJ2-3,TRBV7-6,CASSLVQNTDTQYF
TRBJ2-1,TRBV18,CASSDGLGSYNEQFF
TRBJ2-7,TRBV13,CASSSPGTAYEQYF
TRBJ2-7,TRBV4-1,CASSRGTSGLYEQYF
TRBJ2-4,TRBV9,CASSETGGDNIQYF
TRBJ1-4,TRBV7-9,CASSTGTGARKEKLFF
TRBJ1-2,TRBV7-9,CASSIGTDYGYTF
TRBJ2-7,TRBV28,CASRWLAGAYEQYF
TRBJ1-3,TRBV6-1,CARIRGVGNTIYF
TRBJ1-1,TRBV6-5,CASSYSGATEAFF
TRBJ2-7,TRBV6-5,CASSQGAAYEQYF
TRBJ2-7,TRBV9,CASSVPVGQGANEQYF
TRBJ1-2,TRBV27,CASSLLPKNYGYTF
TRBJ2-1,TRBV29-1,CSVDEDGATNEQFF
TRBJ1-2,TRBV13,CASSLEKSQLIYGYTF
TRBJ1-3,TRBV28,CASSPQGPGLMGNTIYF
TRBJ2-7,TRBV5-4,CASSPRTGFNEQYF
TRBJ2-5,TRBV7-9,CASSPAGSPGGETQYF
TRBJ2-1,TRBV5-4,CASSFGGGSIEQFF
TRBJ1-2,TRBV29-1,CSVPGAVGGYTF
TRBJ2-3,TRBV27,CASSLLAGPTDTQYF
TRBJ2-7,TRBV5-4,CASSLGRTSLTYEQYF